This T cell receptor (beta chain) was documented in a study of blood T cell repertoires in COVID-19 (dated by TCRdb to between 2020 and 2021). Background for the entire study: Collaborator samples came from the United States, Italy and Spain and covered acute and convalescent phases of COVID-19. HLA class I and class II types, where available, came from metadata supplied by the sample provider rather than from assay-based typing. Samples were obtained from the ongoing ImmuneRACE study (first 160 participants) and from 1,254 subjects provided by 6 global collaborators. The repertoires were released in a freely available public database intended as a resource for research on the immune response to SARS-CoV-2. Deeply sampled blood TCRbeta repertoires from subjects exposed to, actively infected with, or recovered from COVID-19 were included in the dataset. The material from the prospective study consisted of cDNA or gDNA derived from T cells, B-cell-depleted T cells, or PBMCs. Sample metadata almost always included a de-identified subject ID, COVID-19 status, age in years and sex.

The cysteine opens and the phenylalanine closes a CDR3 of 13 amino acids. Only the CDR3 DNA is retained, 39 bases long and in frame from the first base. V and J are trimmed by 1 base and 6 bases, and the gene matches miss 0 bases of the junction. Samples from volunteer blood donors who had recovered from COVID-19 were contributed by a second Seattle source. Collaborating institutions collected whole blood in K2EDTA tubes following their own protocols. For TCRbeta analysis, collaborators shipped samples as frozen whole blood, isolated PBMCs, or DNA extracted from either of those sample types. In the case of this clone: Its specific antigen is unknown. Base qualities are missing; no much larger clone stands one base away.

The immunoSEQ Assay, a bias-controlled multiplex PCR, was used to amplify TCRbeta CDR3 regions from genomic DNA. For the original study's pipeline: The number of nucleated cells in each sample was estimated from the amplification of reference gene primers within the assay. To quantify the absolute abundance of each unique TCRbeta CDR3 rearrangement, sequence reads were collapsed and filtered. For each sample, productive Simpson clonality was calculated by taking the square root of Simpson's diversity index across productive rearrangements. The clones in this table, taken by TCRdb from immuneACCESS, are in-frame only. Not every clone is retained; where verified, under half of the shortfall comes from an unresolved V gene, and the cause of the rest is unknown. V and J calls and clone size follow that table, whereas D and trimming were derived from the DNA. In all, the sample holds over 120,000 clones, and about 89% of those were seen once. 37% of the sample comes from the top ten.

On the study overall, not on this receptor specifically: Clinical and demographic metadata were provided uncurated, with the amount varying by source and participant.

The TCR originated in a man aged 50 to 60 who had recovered from COVID-19. The V and J segments used are TRBV12-3 or TRBV12-4 and TRBJ1-2, with TRBD1 identical over 9 junction bases. The sequenced sample was peripheral blood. CDR3 protein: CASSLGTGDGYTF. The DNA is as follows: TGTGCCAGCAGTTTAGGGACAGGGGATGGCTACACCTTC.